This T cell receptor (beta chain) was identified during a study of blood T cell repertoires in COVID-19. Here immunoSEQ multiplex PCR was the method, and the copy in TCRdb shows in-frame clones only, minus some. The data hold some 180,000 clones, with 84% observed a single time. Patients of the Seattle cohort, enrolled during active infection, were followed longitudinally. Per germline, CDR1 SGHAT and CDR2 FQNNGV. V was clipped by 5 bases and J by 4 bases; unmatched bases: 16. This CDR3 region has 18 residues. Input material: peripheral blood. This TCR was recovered from a woman of 80 years or more with COVID-19, enrolled during active disease. V usage is TRBV11-2 and J usage is TRBJ2-2; TRBD1 agrees at 7 bases. The CDR3 sequence: CASSRDTIGAGGTGELFF. The CDR3, as DNA: TGTGCCAGCAGCCGAGACACTATCGGGGCAGGGGGCACCGGGGAGCTGTTTTTT.